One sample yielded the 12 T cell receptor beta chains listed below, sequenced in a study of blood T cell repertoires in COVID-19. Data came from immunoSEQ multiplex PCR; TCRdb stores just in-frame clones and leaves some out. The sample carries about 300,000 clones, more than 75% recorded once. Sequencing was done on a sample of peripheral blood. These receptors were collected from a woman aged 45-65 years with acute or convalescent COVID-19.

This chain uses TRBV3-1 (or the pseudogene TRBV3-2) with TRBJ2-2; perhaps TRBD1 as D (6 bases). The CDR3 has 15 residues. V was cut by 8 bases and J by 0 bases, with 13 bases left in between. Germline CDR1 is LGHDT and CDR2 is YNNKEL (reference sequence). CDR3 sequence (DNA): TGTGCCAGCCACAGGGCGCAGTCGAACACCGGGGAGCTGTTTTTT. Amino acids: CASHRAQSNTGELFF.

Here the CDR3 reads CASSIEGQPYNEQFF. The CDR3 region has the DNA TGTGCCAGTAGTATAGAGGGACAGCCGTACAATGAGCAGTTCTTC. This chain connects TRBV19 to TRBJ2-1; 7 nucleotides match TRBD1. CDR3 length equals 15 residues. The germline V gene encodes CDR1 LNHDA and CDR2 SQIVND (reference sequence). With 0 bases clipped from V and 4 bases from J, the junction kept 3 bases outside the gene matches.

The CDR3 nucleotides read TGTGCCAGCAGTGGACCGGGACACCCTGGCTACACCTTC. As protein: CASSGPGHPGYTF. This sequence joins TRBV2 and TRBJ1-2; D perhaps matches TRBD1 (6 bases). There are 13 residues in the CDR3. In germline, CDR1 is SNHLY, CDR2 FYNNEI. V dropped 4 bases and J dropped 7 bases, with 13 bases sitting between them.

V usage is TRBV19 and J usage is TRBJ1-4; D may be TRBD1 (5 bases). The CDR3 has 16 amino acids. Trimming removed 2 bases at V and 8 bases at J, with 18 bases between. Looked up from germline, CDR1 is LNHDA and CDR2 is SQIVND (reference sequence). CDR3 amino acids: CASSIHAGDLSEKLFF. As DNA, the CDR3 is TGTGCCAGTAGTATACACGCGGGGGATCTATCCGAAAAACTGTTTTTT.

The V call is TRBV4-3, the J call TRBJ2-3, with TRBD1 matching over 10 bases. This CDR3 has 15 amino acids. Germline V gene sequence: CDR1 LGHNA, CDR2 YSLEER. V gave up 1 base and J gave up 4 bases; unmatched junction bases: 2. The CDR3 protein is CASSQAGQGADTQYF. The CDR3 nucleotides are TGCGCCAGCAGCCAAGCCGGACAGGGGGCAGATACGCAGTATTTT.

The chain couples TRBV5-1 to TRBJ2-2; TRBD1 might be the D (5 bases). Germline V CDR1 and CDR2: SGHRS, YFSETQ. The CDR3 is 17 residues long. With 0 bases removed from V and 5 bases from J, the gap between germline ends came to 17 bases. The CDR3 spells CASSLARTPDDTGELFF. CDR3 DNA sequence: TGCGCCAGCAGCTTGGCCCGGACACCCGACGATACCGGGGAGCTGTTTTTT.

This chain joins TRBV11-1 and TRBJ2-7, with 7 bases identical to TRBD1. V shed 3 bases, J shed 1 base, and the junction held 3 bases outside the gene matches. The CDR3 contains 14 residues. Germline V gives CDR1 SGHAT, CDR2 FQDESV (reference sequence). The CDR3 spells CASSLTTGSYEQYF. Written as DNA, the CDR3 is TGTGCCAGCAGCTTGACGACAGGGTCCTACGAGCAGTACTTC. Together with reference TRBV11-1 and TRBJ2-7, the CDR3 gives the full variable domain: EAEVAQSPRYKITEKSQAVAFWCDPISGHATLYWYRQILGQGPELLVQFQDESVVDDSQLPKDRFSAERLKGVDSTLKIQPAELGDSAMYLCASSLTTGSYEQYFGPGTRLTVT.

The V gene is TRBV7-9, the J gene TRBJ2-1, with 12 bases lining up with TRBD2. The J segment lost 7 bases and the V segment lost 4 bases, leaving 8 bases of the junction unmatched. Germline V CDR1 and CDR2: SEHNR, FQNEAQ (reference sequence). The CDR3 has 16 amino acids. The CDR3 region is CASSYLLAGGLNEQFF. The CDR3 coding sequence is TGTGCCAGCAGCTATCTACTAGCGGGAGGATTGAATGAGCAGTTCTTC.

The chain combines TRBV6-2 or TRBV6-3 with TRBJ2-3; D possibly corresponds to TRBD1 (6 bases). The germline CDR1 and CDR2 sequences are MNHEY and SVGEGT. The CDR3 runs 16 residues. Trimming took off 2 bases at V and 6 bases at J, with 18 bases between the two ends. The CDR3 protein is CASSYQQGFRWDTQYF. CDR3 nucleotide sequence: TGTGCCAGCAGTTACCAACAGGGTTTTCGTTGGGATACGCAGTATTTT.

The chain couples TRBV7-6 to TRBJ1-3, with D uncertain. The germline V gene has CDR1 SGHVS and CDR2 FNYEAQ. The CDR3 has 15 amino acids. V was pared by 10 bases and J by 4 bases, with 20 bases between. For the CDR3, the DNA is TGTGCCACTACATTTCTTGACGGGGTGGGAAACACCATATATTTT. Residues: CATTFLDGVGNTIYF.

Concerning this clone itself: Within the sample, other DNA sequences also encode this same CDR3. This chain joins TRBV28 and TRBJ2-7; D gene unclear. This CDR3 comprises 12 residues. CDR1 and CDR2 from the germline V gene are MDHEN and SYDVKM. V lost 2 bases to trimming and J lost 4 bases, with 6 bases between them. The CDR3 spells CASSLPGYEQYF. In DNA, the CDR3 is TGTGCCAGCAGTTTACCCGGTTACGAGCAGTACTTC.

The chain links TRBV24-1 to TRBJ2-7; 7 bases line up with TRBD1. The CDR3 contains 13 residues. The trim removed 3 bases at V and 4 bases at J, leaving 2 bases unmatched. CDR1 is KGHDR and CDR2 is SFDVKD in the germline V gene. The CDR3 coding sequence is TGTGCCACCAGTGATGGGGACAGATACGAGCAGTACTTC. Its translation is CATSDGDRYEQYF.